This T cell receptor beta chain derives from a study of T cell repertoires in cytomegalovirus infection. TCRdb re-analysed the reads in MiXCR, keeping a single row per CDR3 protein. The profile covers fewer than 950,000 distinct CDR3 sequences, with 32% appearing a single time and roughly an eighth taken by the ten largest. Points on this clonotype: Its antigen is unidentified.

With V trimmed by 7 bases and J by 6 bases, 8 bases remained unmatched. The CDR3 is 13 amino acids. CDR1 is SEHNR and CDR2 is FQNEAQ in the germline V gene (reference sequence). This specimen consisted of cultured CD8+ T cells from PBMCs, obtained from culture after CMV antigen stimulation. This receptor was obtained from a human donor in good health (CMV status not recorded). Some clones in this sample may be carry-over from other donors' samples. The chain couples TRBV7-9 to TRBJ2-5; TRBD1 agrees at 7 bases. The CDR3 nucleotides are TGTGCCAGCATCCCGACAGGGCTGCAGACCCAGTACTTC. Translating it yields CASIPTGLQTQYF.